This T cell receptor (beta chain) was captured by sequencing in a study of cytomegalovirus exposure and HLA in healthy donors. Remarks on this clone: The antigen remains undetermined.

General study points: Later work found most CMV-associated TCR beta chains apparently HLA-restricted. A later analysis reportedly identified an Asian-associated ancestry cluster as carrying fewer N-insertions than the approximately 670-donor mean.

It was with 60 Vbeta and 13 Jbeta primers that the PCR ran. Authors' processing steps: Roughly 83 million unique TCR beta chains, roughly 11 million of them shared, were counted by a later analysis. Profiling relied on immunoSEQ multiplex PCR, and the TCRdb table lists in-frame clones only, not all of them. V and J calls and clone size are given by that table; D and trimming were obtained from the DNA. The sample lists some 130,000 clones; roughly 9.6% were seen once. The sequence came from a woman in her 40s in good health and CMV-seropositive. Sample: PBMCs.

The chain's CDR3 is CASSESRDTYEQYF. In DNA, the CDR3 is TGCGCCAGCAGTGAGTCGAGGGACACCTACGAGCAGTACTTC. V and J are TRBV10-1 and TRBJ2-7, with a possible D match to TRBD1 (6 bases). The CDR3 length is 14 residues. Germline V gene data show CDR1 as WNHNN and CDR2 as SYGVQD (reference sequence). V lost 0 bases to trimming and J lost 2 bases, with 8 bases between them.